This entry is about one T cell receptor (beta chain). Authors' methods: Amplification with reference gene primers provided the estimates of nucleated cell counts. Sequencing was performed with immunoSEQ multiplex PCR; in TCRdb, only in-frame clones are kept and a portion is missing. That table gives V, J and clone size, and the DNA gave D and trimming. There are fewer than 250,000 clones in the sample; around 82% occur only once, and 3.6% lies in the top ten. The sample originates from a study of blood T cell repertoires in COVID-19. Participants came from some 26 US areas, aged about 18 to 90 years. The CDR3 sequence is 16 residues long. CDR1 and CDR2 (germline): MNHEY, SVGAGI. Trimming cost V 4 bases and J 2 bases; bases outside gene matches: 11.

Sequencing used PBMCs or T cells enriched from blood (not recorded which). This receptor was taken from a woman in her thirties or forties who had been exposed to COVID-19. This rearrangement joins TRBV6-5 to TRBJ2-7; the match to TRBD1 covers 7 bases. The DNA for the CDR3 is TGTGCCAGCAGTTGGGGGAGACCGGGACAGCCCTACGAGCAGTACTTC. The encoded protein is CASSWGRPGQPYEQYF.